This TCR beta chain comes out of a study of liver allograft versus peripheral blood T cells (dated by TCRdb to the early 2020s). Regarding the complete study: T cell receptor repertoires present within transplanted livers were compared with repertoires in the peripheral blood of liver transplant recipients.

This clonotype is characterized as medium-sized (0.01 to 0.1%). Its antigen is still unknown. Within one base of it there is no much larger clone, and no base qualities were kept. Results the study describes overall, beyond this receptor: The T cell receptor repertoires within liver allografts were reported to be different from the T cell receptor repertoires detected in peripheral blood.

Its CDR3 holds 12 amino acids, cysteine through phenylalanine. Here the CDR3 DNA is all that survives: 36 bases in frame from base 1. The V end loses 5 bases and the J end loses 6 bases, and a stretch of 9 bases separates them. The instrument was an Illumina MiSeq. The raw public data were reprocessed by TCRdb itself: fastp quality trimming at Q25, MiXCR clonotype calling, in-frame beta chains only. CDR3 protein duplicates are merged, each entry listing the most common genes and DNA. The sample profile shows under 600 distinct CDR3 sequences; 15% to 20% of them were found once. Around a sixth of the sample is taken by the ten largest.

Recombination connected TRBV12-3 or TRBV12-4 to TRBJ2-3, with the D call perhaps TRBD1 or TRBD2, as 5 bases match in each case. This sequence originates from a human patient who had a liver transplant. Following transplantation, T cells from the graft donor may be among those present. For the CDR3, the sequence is CASSVRGDTQYF. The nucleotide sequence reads TGTGCCAGCAGTGTGAGGGGTGATACGCAGTATTTT.